Below, 20 T cell receptor beta chains from the same sample are listed, as sequenced in a study. MiXCR was run by TCRdb on the RT-PCR reads, yielding one entry per CDR3 protein. There are about 700,000 distinct CDR3 sequences in the sample; around 14% occur only once, and 3% to 4.5% lies in the top ten. Sequences were obtained from memory CD4+ T cells from blood. The receptors originated from a female donor in good health, serving as a healthy control.

There are a few counts of this clonotype. The chain links TRBV28 to TRBJ1-4; D is undetermined. Trimming removed 6 bases from V and 3 bases from J, with 20 bases in between. Germline V lookup: CDR1 MDHEN, CDR2 SYDVKM. The CDR3 totals 17 residues. The CDR3 is CASSPLGGSEANEKLFF. For the CDR3, the DNA is TGTGCCAGCAGCCCCCTGGGAGGGAGTGAGGCTAATGAAAAACTGTTTTTT.

This clonotype was observed many times. This rearrangement joins TRBV12-3 or TRBV12-4 to TRBJ1-1; D call uncertain. V was trimmed by 0 bases and J by 6 bases, leaving 2 bases between them. CDR3 length equals 11 residues. In DNA form, the CDR3 reads TGTGCCAGCAGTTTAGCTTCTGAAGCTTTCTTT. Protein sequence: CASSLASEAFF.

This clonotype has ten or more counts. This sequence joins TRBV12-3 or TRBV12-4 and TRBJ1-2; 7 positions match TRBD1. The CDR3 covers 14 residues. J lost 3 bases, V lost 6 bases, and 7 bases had no gene match. CDR3 sequence: CASRFGGGDYGYTF. In nucleotides, the CDR3 is TGTGCCAGCAGGTTCGGAGGGGGCGACTATGGCTACACCTTC.

This clonotype has ten or more counts. The J gene is TRBJ1-1, the V gene TRBV5-1; the D is unclear. The CDR3 has 15 residues. From germline, CDR1 is SGHRS and CDR2 YFSETQ. Trimming took 2 bases from V and 1 from J, leaving 12 bases between them. This CDR3 is CASSLPQYPNTEAFF. DNA for the CDR3: TGCGCCAGCAGCTTACCACAGTACCCGAACACTGAAGCTTTCTTT.

V is TRBV6-1 and J is TRBJ2-3; D perhaps matches TRBD1 (6 bases). Trimming left V 6 bases short and J 2 bases short, with 9 bases between. Germline CDR1 is MNHNS and CDR2 is SASEGT. The length of the CDR3 is 13 residues. CDR3 in amino acids: CASSQGITDTQYF. CDR3 nucleotides: TGTGCCAGCAGCCAGGGGATCACAGATACGCAGTATTTT.

The gene calls are TRBV7-2 and TRBJ1-5; D call uncertain. Germline-derived CDR1 and CDR2 are SGHTA and FQGNSA. Trimming pared 2 bases from V and 5 bases from J, leaving 4 bases between. This CDR3 contains 12 residues. CDR3 sequence: CASSLPHQPQHF. The CDR3 DNA reads TGTGCCAGCAGCTTACCCCATCAGCCCCAGCATTTT.

V is TRBV5-5 and J is TRBJ1-2, with D uncertain. V lost 0 bases to trimming and J lost 4 bases, with 10 bases between them. This CDR3 region has 14 residues. CDR1 and CDR2 from the germline V gene are SGHKS and YYEKEE (reference sequence). CDR3 amino acids: CASSLASGIYGYTF. For the CDR3, the DNA is TGTGCCAGCAGCTTGGCGAGTGGGATCTATGGCTACACCTTC.

The V call is TRBV11-2, the J call TRBJ1-4; unclear D gene. The CDR3 totals 17 residues. Trimming pared 2 bases from V and 4 bases from J, leaving 17 bases between. CDR1 and CDR2 (germline): SGHAT, FQNNGV. This chain's CDR3 is CASSLRARTDLNEKLFF. The CDR3, as DNA: TGTGCCAGCAGCTTACGAGCCAGGACTGACCTTAATGAAAAACTGTTTTTT.

V usage is TRBV5-1 and J usage is TRBJ1-6, with a possible D match to TRBD1 (5 bases). Trimming removed 5 bases at V and 5 bases at J, with 14 bases between. The CDR3 has 15 residues. Looked up from germline, CDR1 is SGHRS and CDR2 is YFSETQ. This CDR3 is CASSRTGGDNSPLHF. For the CDR3, the DNA is TGCGCCAGCAGTCGTACCGGGGGAGATAATTCACCCCTCCACTTT. Drawing the rest from reference TRBV5-1 and TRBJ1-6, the complete variable domain is KAGVTQTPRYLIKTRGQQVTLSCSPISGHRSVSWYQQTPGQGLQFLFEYFSETQRNKGNFPGRFSGRQFSNSRSEMNVSTLELGDSALYLCASSRTGGDNSPLHFGNGTRLTVT.

The V and J genes are TRBV12-3 or TRBV12-4 and TRBJ2-3; D is ambiguous. V lost 4 bases to trimming and J lost 1 base, with 18 bases between them. The CDR3 extends over 17 amino acids. DNA for the CDR3: TGTGCCAGCAGTTCTGATGGCGCCCAGTTTGGCACAGATACGCAGTATTTT. It encodes CASSSDGAQFGTDTQYF.

This clonotype was found a few times. The chain is built from TRBV12-3 or TRBV12-4 and TRBJ1-3, with D tentatively TRBD1 (6 bases). The V end lost 2 bases, the J end lost 2 bases, and 16 bases lay between the germline ends. The CDR3 totals 17 residues. The CDR3 sequence: CASSLRQALSAGNTIYF. The CDR3 DNA reads as TGTGCCAGCAGTTTACGACAGGCCCTCAGCGCTGGAAACACCATATATTTT.

This clonotype was counted ten times or more. The DNA of the CDR3 is TGTGCCAGCAGCCAGGGAGGAGATACGCAGTATTTT. Protein product: CASSQGGDTQYF. The genes are TRBV3-1 and TRBJ2-3, with D perhaps matching TRBD2 (6 bases). CDR3 size: 12 residues. Trimming pared 3 bases from V and 5 bases from J, leaving 6 bases between. Germline V lookup: CDR1 LGHDT, CDR2 YNNKEL (reference sequence).

This clonotype has more than one count but fewer than ten. The V and J genes are TRBV7-2 and TRBJ2-7; unclear D gene. The V end lost 5 bases, the J end lost 6 bases, and 14 bases lay between the germline ends. Germline V CDR1 and CDR2: SGHTA, FQGNSA. CDR3 length equals 13 residues. Written as DNA, the CDR3 is TGTGCCAGCAGCCCAGATAAAGGCCGCGAGCAGTACTTC. Amino acid sequence: CASSPDKGREQYF.

This chain joins TRBV5-1 and TRBJ2-5, with 10 bases aligning to TRBD1. CDR1 SGHRS and CDR2 YFSETQ come from the germline V gene. The CDR3 consists of 17 residues. V lost 0 bases, J lost 5 bases, and 10 bases stayed unmatched. Here the CDR3 reads CASSLDPGQGVRETQYF. The CDR3 region has the DNA TGCGCCAGCAGCTTGGATCCCGGACAGGGGGTGAGGGAGACCCAGTACTTC.

This chain joins TRBV14 and TRBJ1-1; 8 nucleotides match TRBD1. The CDR3 spans 15 residues. After removal of 2 bases from V and 4 bases from J, the junction contained 6 bases not matched to a gene. Germline lookup yields CDR1 SGHDN and CDR2 FVKESK. CDR3 DNA sequence: TGTGCCAGCAGCCAATTGGGGACAGGAATCACTGAAGCTTTCTTT. Amino acids: CASSQLGTGITEAFF.

The chain uses TRBV29-1 and TRBJ1-1, with D uncertain. This CDR3 comprises 12 residues. Trimming left V 7 bases short and J 1 base short, with 10 bases between. Germline V gene sequence: CDR1 SQVTM, CDR2 ANQGSEA. The CDR3 loop reads CSARTGNTEAFF. The CDR3 DNA reads TGCAGCGCTCGGACGGGGAACACTGAAGCTTTCTTT. Variable domain in full (rest from reference TRBV29-1 and TRBJ1-1): SAVISQKPSRDICQRGTSLTIQCQVDSQVTMMFWYRQQPGQSLTLIATANQGSEATYESGFVIDKFPISRPNLTFSTLTVSNMSPEDSSIYLCSARTGNTEAFFGQGTRLTVV.

This clonotype was seen more than once but under ten times. The gene calls are TRBV19 and TRBJ2-2; the match to TRBD2 covers 7 bases. The germline V gene has CDR1 LNHDA and CDR2 SQIVND (reference sequence). The CDR3 covers 16 residues. V gave up 7 bases and J gave up 5 bases; unmatched junction bases: 13. The CDR3 DNA sequence: TGTGCCAGTAACCCTTCATGGGGGAGGGGAACCGGGGAGCTGTTTTTT. This codes for CASNPSWGRGTGELFF.

This clonotype was seen at least ten times. V usage is TRBV6-2 or TRBV6-3 and J usage is TRBJ1-2, with TRBD1 identical over 8 bases. Looked up from germline, CDR1 is MNHEY and CDR2 is SVGEGT. The ends lost 4 bases at V and 11 bases at J; junction bases unmatched: 6. The CDR3 spans 12 residues. In DNA, the CDR3 is TGTGCCAGCAGTTTGGACAGGGAGCGGTACACCTTC. It specifies CASSLDRERYTF.

The genes are TRBV7-2 and TRBJ1-2; D gene unclear. CDR1 is SGHTA, CDR2 FQGNSA, per germline. The CDR3 totals 15 residues. V was cut by 2 bases and J by 4 bases, with 14 bases left in between. The CDR3 region has the DNA TGTGCCAGCAGCTTATCCGTCACTGTGGCCTATGGCTACACCTTC. Protein: CASSLSVTVAYGYTF.

This clonotype was counted only a few times. The rearrangement links TRBV5-1 to TRBJ1-1; a weak D match, TRBD1 (6 bases). This CDR3 is built from 15 residues. V lost 0 bases and J 3 bases, leaving 12 bases between the germline ends. Per the germline V gene, CDR1 is SGHRS and CDR2 is YFSETQ. The CDR3 sequence: CASSLDSQGHTEAFF. CDR3 nucleotide sequence: TGCGCCAGCAGCTTGGATTCACAGGGACACACTGAAGCTTTCTTT.